These T cell receptor beta chains were read from a single sample in a study of T cell changes during pregnancy in multiple sclerosis. Using immunoSEQ multiplex PCR, the repertoire was profiled, and TCRdb retains in-frame clones only, with some absent. Of 66,000 or so clones in the sample, 75% to 90% were seen once. Source: peripheral blood, taken in the first trimester of pregnancy. The receptor set was obtained from a female donor in good health, enrolled as a control in a pregnancy study. The CDR3 runs from the conserved cysteine through the conserved F or W. The D gene is left open where the match is weak. Expanded clones are given a class, and other clones once, few, many or no size at all.

d_gene,abundance,v_gene,j_gene,CDR3aa
NA,once,TRBV5-6,TRBJ2-4,CASSSKYGQKIAKNIQYF
TRBD1,NA,TRBV27,TRBJ2-5,CASSPGGWETQYF
NA,NA,TRBV5-6,TRBJ1-1,CASREIQGSTEAFF
NA,NA,TRBV29-1,TRBJ1-5,CSVGGIRGSNQPQHF
NA,NA,TRBV4-3,TRBJ2-6,CASSQDLGLTTSGANVLTF
TRBD1,once,TRBV9,TRBJ1-2,CASSVGGTGYGYTF
NA,NA,TRBV7-8,TRBJ2-2,CASSLGSNTGELFF
TRBD1,NA,TRBV13,TRBJ1-2,CASSQARDRVGYTF
NA,few,TRBV4-1,TRBJ1-1,CASSQERDRLMNTEAFF
NA,NA,TRBV6-4,TRBJ2-6,CASSEGTGSGANVLTF
NA,NA,TRBV2,TRBJ1-1,CASSVDSLNTEAFF
TRBD2,NA,TRBV9,TRBJ2-1,CASSVSGTTIYNEQFF
NA,NA,TRBV21-1,TRBJ2-7,CASTKGGPEQYF
NA,NA,TRBV19,TRBJ2-1,CASRLGGPSYNEQFF
NA,few,TRBV7-9,TRBJ1-1,CASRERTEREAFF
TRBD2,NA,TRBV5-1,TRBJ2-1,CASSFIAGGRYHNEQFF
TRBD1,NA,TRBV5-4,TRBJ2-5,CASSIGQGRETQYF
TRBD2,NA,TRBV19,TRBJ2-5,CASSMTSGGVGRTQYF
NA,NA,TRBV11-3,TRBJ1-1,CASSPRAGEPEAFF
TRBD1,NA,TRBV9,TRBJ1-2,CASSRTGSNYGYTF
NA,NA,TRBV7-9,TRBJ1-5,CASSDTVGARDQPQHF
NA,NA,TRBV27,TRBJ1-2,CASRLRAHEGQGYTF
NA,few,TRBV30,TRBJ1-1,CAWRALGGLNTEAFF
TRBD1,NA,TRBV30,TRBJ1-2,CAWTPGGQGGYTF
TRBD1,NA,TRBV4-1,TRBJ1-6,CASSHIRQGVKNSPLHF
NA,NA,TRBV7-3,TRBJ2-6,CASSLSRGIGANVLTF
TRBD1,NA,TRBV5-4,TRBJ2-7,CASSPSGQGYEQYF
TRBD1,NA,TRBV19,TRBJ1-6,CASSPRQGPNSPLHF
NA,NA,TRBV14,TRBJ2-3,CASSLLVSTDTQYF
TRBD2,NA,TRBV4-2,TRBJ2-3,CASSQESGGSFDTQYF
NA,NA,TRBV19,TRBJ2-5,CASSGRDSQETQYF
NA,NA,TRBV27,TRBJ1-4,CASSLRGYNEKLFF
TRBD1,NA,TRBV4-3,TRBJ1-2,CASSPLYSRDRALSYGYTF
NA,NA,TRBV19,TRBJ1-3,CASTVPGVTDSGNTIYF
NA,NA,TRBV13,TRBJ1-1,CASTRTGVGAFF
TRBD2,NA,TRBV6-5,TRBJ2-2,CASSLAGGYTGELFF
TRBD1,NA,TRBV4-2,TRBJ2-1,CASSAGTGDYNEQFF
NA,NA,TRBV5-6,TRBJ2-1,CASSPRGRYGSYNEQFF
NA,NA,TRBV5-5,TRBJ2-3,CASSVPADTQYF
NA,once,TRBV6-4,TRBJ2-4,CASSDSNSGLAKNIQYF
NA,NA,TRBV7-6,TRBJ1-1,CASSPGGGVLNTEAFF
NA,NA,TRBV7-2,TRBJ1-2,CASSLGQAGPYGYTF
NA,NA,TRBV5-4,TRBJ1-4,CASSLDRLEEKLFF
NA,NA,TRBV30,TRBJ1-5,CAWEKGSGNQPQHF
TRBD1,NA,TRBV30,TRBJ1-2,CAWSRRDSKNYGYTF
NA,NA,TRBV30,TRBJ1-5,CAWSVGGHSNQPQHF
NA,NA,TRBV5-1,TRBJ1-1,CASSPRAVAPSRNTEAFF
TRBD1,NA,TRBV10-3,TRBJ2-7,CAIRSGQGGSYEQYF
NA,NA,TRBV14,TRBJ1-1,CASSQKRGMNTEAFF
TRBD2,NA,TRBV7-3,TRBJ2-2,CASSSSGGLSGELFF